The present entry profiles one TCR beta chain with its context. This CDR3 comprises 13 residues. The germline V gene has CDR1 SQVTM and CDR2 ANQGSEA. The V end was cut by 7 bases, the J end by 8 bases, with 20 bases between. This specimen comes from a study of blood T cells in healthy people across ages. PCR was performed a second time for about 6 to 11 cycles using a sample-barcoded 5' primer and a J-beta primer mix. TCRdb reanalysed the 5' RACE reads using MiXCR and keeps one entry per CDR3 protein. The sample consists of roughly 1,700,000 distinct CDR3 sequences, 28% of them appearing once. The source of this sequence is a woman aged 30 to 39 in good health. Sample: blood. The chain is built from TRBV29-1 and TRBJ1-2; D might be TRBD1 (6 bases). The DNA for the CDR3 is TGCAGCGCTGTGAAGGGGGACGGAGGAGGCTACACCTTC. Its protein is CSAVKGDGGGYTF.